This TCR beta chain was documented in a study of HIV-infected patients and healthy controls. Notes on the study in general: Apparent post-therapy Gini recovery among HIV-infected patients was not reproduced with size-matched repertoires.

No cell fractionation was done, so the repertoire covers all unsorted peripheral blood T cells. Germline lookup yields CDR1 MNHNS and CDR2 SASEGT. V lost 2 bases and J lost 1, with 13 bases in between. This CDR3 spans 16 amino acids. This clonotype was detected many times. The antigen remains undetermined. Alpha and beta constant-region primers primed reverse transcription of approximately 500 ng RNA. Each of the alpha and beta chains got its own library through chain-specific third strand synthesis with indices. TCRdb recomputed calls from the 5' RACE reads with MiXCR, one row per CDR3 protein. The profile shows some 10,000 distinct CDR3 sequences, approximately 8% of them singletons.

Sequencing was done on a sample of blood. This clonotype was sampled from an adult in good health. The V and J genes are TRBV6-1 and TRBJ2-3; D may be TRBD1 or TRBD2 (5 bases each). CDR3 sequence: CASSELWDPRTDTQYF. CDR3 bases: TGTGCCAGCAGTGAACTTTGGGACCCCCGCACAGATACGCAGTATTTT.